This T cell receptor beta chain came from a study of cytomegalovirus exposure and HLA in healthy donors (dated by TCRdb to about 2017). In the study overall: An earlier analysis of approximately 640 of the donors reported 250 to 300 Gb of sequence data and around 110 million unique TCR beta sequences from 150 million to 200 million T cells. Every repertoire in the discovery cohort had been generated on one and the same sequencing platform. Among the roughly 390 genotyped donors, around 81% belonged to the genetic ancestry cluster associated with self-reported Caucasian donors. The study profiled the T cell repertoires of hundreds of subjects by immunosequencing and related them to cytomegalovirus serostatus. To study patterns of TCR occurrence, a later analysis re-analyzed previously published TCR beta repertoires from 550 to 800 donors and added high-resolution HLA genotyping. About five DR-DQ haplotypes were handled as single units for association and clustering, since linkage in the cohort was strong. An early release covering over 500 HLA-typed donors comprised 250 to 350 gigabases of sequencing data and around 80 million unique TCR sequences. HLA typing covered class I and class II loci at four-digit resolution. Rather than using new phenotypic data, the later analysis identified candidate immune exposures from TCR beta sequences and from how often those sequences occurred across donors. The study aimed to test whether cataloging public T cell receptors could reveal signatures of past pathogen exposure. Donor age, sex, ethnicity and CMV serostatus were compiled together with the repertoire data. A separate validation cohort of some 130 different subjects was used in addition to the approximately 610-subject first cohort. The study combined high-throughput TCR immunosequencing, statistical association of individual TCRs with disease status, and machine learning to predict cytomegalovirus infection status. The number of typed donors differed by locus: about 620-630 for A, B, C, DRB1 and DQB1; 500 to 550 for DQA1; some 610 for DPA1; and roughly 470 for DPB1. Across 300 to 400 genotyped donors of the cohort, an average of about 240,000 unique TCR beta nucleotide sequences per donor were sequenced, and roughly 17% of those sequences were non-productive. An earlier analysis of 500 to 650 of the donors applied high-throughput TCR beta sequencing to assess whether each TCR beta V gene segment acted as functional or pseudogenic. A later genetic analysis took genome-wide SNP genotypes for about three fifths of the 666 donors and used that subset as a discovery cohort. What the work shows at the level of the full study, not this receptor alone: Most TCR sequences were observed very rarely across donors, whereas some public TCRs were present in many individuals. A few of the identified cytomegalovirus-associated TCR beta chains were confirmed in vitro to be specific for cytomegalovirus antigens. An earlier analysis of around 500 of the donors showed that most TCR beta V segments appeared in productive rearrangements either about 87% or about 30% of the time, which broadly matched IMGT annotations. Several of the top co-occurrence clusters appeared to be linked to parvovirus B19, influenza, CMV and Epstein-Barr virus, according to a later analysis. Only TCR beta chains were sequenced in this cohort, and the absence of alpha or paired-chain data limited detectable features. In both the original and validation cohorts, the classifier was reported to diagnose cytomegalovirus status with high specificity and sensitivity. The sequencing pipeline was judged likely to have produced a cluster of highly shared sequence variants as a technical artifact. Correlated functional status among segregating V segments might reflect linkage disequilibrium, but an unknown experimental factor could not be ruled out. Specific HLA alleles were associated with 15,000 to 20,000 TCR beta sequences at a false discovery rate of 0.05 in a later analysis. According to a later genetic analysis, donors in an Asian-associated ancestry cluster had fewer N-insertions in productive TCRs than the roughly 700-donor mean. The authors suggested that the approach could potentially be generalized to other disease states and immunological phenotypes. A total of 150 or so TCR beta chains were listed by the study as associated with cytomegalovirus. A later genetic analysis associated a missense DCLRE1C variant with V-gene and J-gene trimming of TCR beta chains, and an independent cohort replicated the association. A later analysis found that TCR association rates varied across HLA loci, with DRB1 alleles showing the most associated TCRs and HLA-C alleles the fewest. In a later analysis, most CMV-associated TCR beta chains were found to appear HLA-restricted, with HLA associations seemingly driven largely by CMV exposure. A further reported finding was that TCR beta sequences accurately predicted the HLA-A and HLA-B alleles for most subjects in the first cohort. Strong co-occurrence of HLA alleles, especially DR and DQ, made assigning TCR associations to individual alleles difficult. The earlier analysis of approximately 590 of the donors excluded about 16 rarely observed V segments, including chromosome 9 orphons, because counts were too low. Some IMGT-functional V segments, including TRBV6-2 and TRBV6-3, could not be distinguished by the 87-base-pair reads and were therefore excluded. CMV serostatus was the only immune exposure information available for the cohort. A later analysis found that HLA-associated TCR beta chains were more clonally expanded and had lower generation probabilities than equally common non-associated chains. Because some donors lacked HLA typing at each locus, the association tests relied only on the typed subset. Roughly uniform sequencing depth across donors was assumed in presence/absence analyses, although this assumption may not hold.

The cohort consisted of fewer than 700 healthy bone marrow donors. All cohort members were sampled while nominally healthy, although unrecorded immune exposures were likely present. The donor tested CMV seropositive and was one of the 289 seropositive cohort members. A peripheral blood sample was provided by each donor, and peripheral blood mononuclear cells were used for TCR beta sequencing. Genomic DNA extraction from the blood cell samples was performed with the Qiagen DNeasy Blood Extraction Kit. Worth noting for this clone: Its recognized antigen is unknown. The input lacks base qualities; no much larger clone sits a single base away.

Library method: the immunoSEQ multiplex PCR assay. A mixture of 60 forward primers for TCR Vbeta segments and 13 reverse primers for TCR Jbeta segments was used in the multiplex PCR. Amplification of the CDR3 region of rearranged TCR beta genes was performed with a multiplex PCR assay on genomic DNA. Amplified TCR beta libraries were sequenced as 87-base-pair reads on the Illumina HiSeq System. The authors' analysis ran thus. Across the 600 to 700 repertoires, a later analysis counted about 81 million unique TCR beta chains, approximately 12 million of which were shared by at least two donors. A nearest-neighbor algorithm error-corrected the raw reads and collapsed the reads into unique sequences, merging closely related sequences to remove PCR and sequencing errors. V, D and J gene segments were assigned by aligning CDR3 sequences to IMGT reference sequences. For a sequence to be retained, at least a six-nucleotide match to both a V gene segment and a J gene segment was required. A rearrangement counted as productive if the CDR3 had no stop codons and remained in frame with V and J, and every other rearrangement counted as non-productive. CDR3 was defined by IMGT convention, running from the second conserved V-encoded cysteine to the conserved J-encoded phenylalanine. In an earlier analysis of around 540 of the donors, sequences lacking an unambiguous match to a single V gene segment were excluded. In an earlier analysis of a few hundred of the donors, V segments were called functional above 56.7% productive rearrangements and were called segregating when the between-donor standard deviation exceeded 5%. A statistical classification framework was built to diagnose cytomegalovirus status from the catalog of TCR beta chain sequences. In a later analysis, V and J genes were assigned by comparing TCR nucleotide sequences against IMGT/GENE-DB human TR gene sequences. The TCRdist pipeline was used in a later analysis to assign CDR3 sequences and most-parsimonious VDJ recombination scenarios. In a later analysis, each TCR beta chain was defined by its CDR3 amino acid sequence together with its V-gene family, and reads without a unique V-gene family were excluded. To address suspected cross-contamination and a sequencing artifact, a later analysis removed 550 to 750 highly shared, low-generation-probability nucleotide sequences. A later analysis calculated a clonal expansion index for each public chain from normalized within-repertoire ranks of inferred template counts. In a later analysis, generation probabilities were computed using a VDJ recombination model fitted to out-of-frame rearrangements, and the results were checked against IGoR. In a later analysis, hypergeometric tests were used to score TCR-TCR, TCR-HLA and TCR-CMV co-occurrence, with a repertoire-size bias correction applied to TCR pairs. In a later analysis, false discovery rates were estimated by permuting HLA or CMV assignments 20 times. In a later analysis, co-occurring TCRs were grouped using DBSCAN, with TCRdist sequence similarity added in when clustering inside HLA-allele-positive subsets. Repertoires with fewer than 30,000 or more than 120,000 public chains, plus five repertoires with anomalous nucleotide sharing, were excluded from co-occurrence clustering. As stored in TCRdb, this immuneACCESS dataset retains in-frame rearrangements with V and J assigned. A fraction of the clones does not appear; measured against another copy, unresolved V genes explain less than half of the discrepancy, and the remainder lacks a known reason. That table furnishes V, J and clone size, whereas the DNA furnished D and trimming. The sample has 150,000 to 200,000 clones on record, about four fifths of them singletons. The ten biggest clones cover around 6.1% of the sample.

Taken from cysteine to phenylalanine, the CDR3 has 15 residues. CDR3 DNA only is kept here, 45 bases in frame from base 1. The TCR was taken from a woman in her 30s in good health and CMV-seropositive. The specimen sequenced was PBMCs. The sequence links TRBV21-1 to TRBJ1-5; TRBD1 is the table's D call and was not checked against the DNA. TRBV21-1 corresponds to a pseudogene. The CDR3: CASSKAGACNQPQHF. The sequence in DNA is TGTGCCAGCAGCAAGGCAGGGGCTTGCAATCAGCCCCAGCATTTT.